These T cell receptor beta chains were read from a single sample in a study of T cells in tumors after PD-1 blockade. Here immunoSEQ multiplex PCR was the method, and the copy in TCRdb shows in-frame clones only, minus some. The sample records 12,000 or so clones, under 80% being singletons. The sequenced sample was tumor tissue, obtained before anti-PD-1 treatment. These receptors were taken from a human donor with basal cell carcinoma. Each CDR3 is given with its conserved first and last residue. A D gene is named only where the DNA matches it firmly. A row's size may be missing; if present it is once, few, many or a size class.

D gene: -; clone size: -; V gene: TRBV4-3; J gene: TRBJ2-5; CDR3 DNA: TGCGCCAGCAGCCAAGGCCTAAGGGCGGAGACCCAGTACTTC; CDR3 protein: CASSQGLRAETQYF
D gene: -; clone size: -; V gene: TRBV12-3/TRBV12-4; J gene: TRBJ1-2; CDR3 DNA: TGTGCCAGCAGTACAACAGGGCGCGGCTACACCTTC; CDR3 protein: CASSTTGRGYTF
D gene: TRBD2; clone size: -; V gene: TRBV4-3; J gene: TRBJ2-1; CDR3 DNA: TGCGCCAGCAGCCAAGCAGCGGGAGGTAGAGATGAGCAGTTCTTC; CDR3 protein: CASSQAAGGRDEQFF
D gene: TRBD1; clone size: -; V gene: TRBV5-6; J gene: TRBJ2-7; CDR3 DNA: TGTGCCAGCAGCTCCCCCGGGACAGAGTACGAGCAGTACTTC; CDR3 protein: CASSSPGTEYEQYF
D gene: TRBD1; clone size: once; V gene: TRBV19; J gene: TRBJ2-1; CDR3 DNA: TGTGCCAGTAGTAGAGGAGGACTTTCCGGGACAGGGGATGGCAATGAGCAGTTCTTC; CDR3 protein: CASSRGGLSGTGDGNEQFF
D gene: TRBD1; clone size: -; V gene: TRBV6-5; J gene: TRBJ2-5; CDR3 DNA: TGTGCCAGCAGAGACAGGGCAGAGACCCAGTACTTC; CDR3 protein: CASRDRAETQYF
D gene: -; clone size: -; V gene: TRBV28; J gene: TRBJ2-7; CDR3 DNA: TGTGCCAGCAGCCTTTACAGGGAATACAGCGAGCAGTACTTC; CDR3 protein: CASSLYREYSEQYF
D gene: TRBD2; clone size: -; V gene: TRBV7-3; J gene: TRBJ2-1; CDR3 DNA: TGTGCCAGCAGCACTAGCGGGGGCTATGAGCAGTTCTTC; CDR3 protein: CASSTSGGYEQFF
D gene: TRBD1; clone size: -; V gene: TRBV7-2; J gene: TRBJ2-7; CDR3 DNA: TGTGCCAGCAGCAGGAGAGCCCGACTCTCAGGGGGCGAGCAGTACTTC; CDR3 protein: CASSRRARLSGGEQYF
D gene: -; clone size: -; V gene: TRBV6-5; J gene: TRBJ1-4; CDR3 DNA: TGTGCCAGCAGTTACCGGAATGAAAAACTGTTTTTT; CDR3 protein: CASSYRNEKLFF
D gene: -; clone size: once; V gene: TRBV24-1; J gene: TRBJ2-3; CDR3 DNA: TGTGCCACCAGTGATCCCTCCCGGGACTGGGGGGTAGGTACGCAGTATTTT; CDR3 protein: CATSDPSRDWGVGTQYF
D gene: TRBD2; clone size: few; V gene: TRBV11-3; J gene: TRBJ2-1; CDR3 DNA: TGTGCCAGCAGCCTAAAAGGGACTAGCGGGATCAATGAGCAGTTCTTC; CDR3 protein: CASSLKGTSGINEQFF
D gene: -; clone size: -; V gene: TRBV4-1; J gene: TRBJ2-3; CDR3 DNA: TGCGCCAGCAGCCAAGTTAGGACGGGGGCTAGCACAGATACGCAGTATTTT; CDR3 protein: CASSQVRTGASTDTQYF
D gene: -; clone size: -; V gene: TRBV6-5; J gene: TRBJ2-7; CDR3 DNA: TGTGCCAGCAGTCCTGAGGGCGCCCCCTACGAGCAGTACTTC; CDR3 protein: CASSPEGAPYEQYF
D gene: TRBD2; clone size: -; V gene: TRBV7-2; J gene: TRBJ2-3; CDR3 DNA: TGTGCCAGCAGCCCTCGGGGCGGGAGTGGCACAGATACGCAGTATTTT; CDR3 protein: CASSPRGGSGTDTQYF
D gene: TRBD1; clone size: medium-sized; V gene: TRBV11-3; J gene: TRBJ1-1; CDR3 DNA: TGTGCCAGCAGCTTGACAGGGATGAACACTGAAGCTTTCTTT; CDR3 protein: CASSLTGMNTEAFF
D gene: -; clone size: -; V gene: TRBV24-1; J gene: TRBJ1-4; CDR3 DNA: TGTGCCACCAGTGGAAGTCCCCCGGATGAAAAACTGTTTTTT; CDR3 protein: CATSGSPPDEKLFF
D gene: -; clone size: -; V gene: TRBV19; J gene: TRBJ1-2; CDR3 DNA: TGTGCCAGTAGTATAGGTCAGGGGAACTATGGCTACACCTTC; CDR3 protein: CASSIGQGNYGYTF
D gene: -; clone size: -; V gene: TRBV9; J gene: TRBJ2-6; CDR3 DNA: TGTGCCAGCCTAAACGGGGCAGGGGTATCCGGGGCCAACGTCCTGACTTTC; CDR3 protein: CASLNGAGVSGANVLTF
D gene: -; clone size: -; V gene: TRBV7-2; J gene: TRBJ1-2; CDR3 DNA: TGTGCCAGCAGCTTAACGGGGGGGGGCTATGGCTACACCTTC; CDR3 protein: CASSLTGGGYGYTF
D gene: -; clone size: -; V gene: TRBV13; J gene: TRBJ1-2; CDR3 DNA: TGTGCCAGCAACCGGGGGGTAACCTATTATGGCTACACCTTC; CDR3 protein: CASNRGVTYYGYTF
D gene: -; clone size: once; V gene: TRBV7-2; J gene: TRBJ2-3; CDR3 DNA: TGTGCCAGCAGCCCTTCGAGGGTAGGGAGCACAGATACGCAGTATTTT; CDR3 protein: CASSPSRVGSTDTQYF
D gene: -; clone size: -; V gene: TRBV14; J gene: TRBJ1-3; CDR3 DNA: TGTGCCAGCAGCCAAGATTTGTCACCCCGGCGCTCTGGAAACACCATATATTTT; CDR3 protein: CASSQDLSPRRSGNTIYF
D gene: -; clone size: once; V gene: TRBV6-2/TRBV6-3; J gene: TRBJ1-1; CDR3 DNA: TGTGCCAGCAGTTACGGGCCAGAAGCTTTCTTT; CDR3 protein: CASSYGPEAFF
D gene: -; clone size: -; V gene: TRBV30; J gene: TRBJ1-4; CDR3 DNA: TGTGCCTGGGACCGGACGGGGAGACGTGAAAAACTGTTTTTT; CDR3 protein: CAWDRTGRREKLFF
D gene: -; clone size: -; V gene: TRBV7-9; J gene: TRBJ1-3; CDR3 DNA: TGTGCCAGCAGCTCGCACCGAGGGACGGTCGTTCCTGGAAACACCATATATTTT; CDR3 protein: CASSSHRGTVVPGNTIYF
D gene: -; clone size: -; V gene: TRBV4-2; J gene: TRBJ1-1; CDR3 DNA: TGTGCCAGCAGCCAGGTCACGAACACTGAAGCTTTCTTT; CDR3 protein: CASSQVTNTEAFF
D gene: TRBD2; clone size: few; V gene: TRBV7-2; J gene: TRBJ2-7; CDR3 DNA: TGTGCCAGCAGTGATAGCGGGGGGGCTTCCTACGAGCAGTACTTC; CDR3 protein: CASSDSGGASYEQYF
D gene: -; clone size: medium-sized; V gene: TRBV24-1; J gene: TRBJ2-3; CDR3 DNA: TGTGCCACCGGGCGAGGGACAGATACGCAGTATTTT; CDR3 protein: CATGRGTDTQYF
D gene: TRBD1; clone size: -; V gene: TRBV15; J gene: TRBJ2-3; CDR3 DNA: TGTGCCACCAGCAGGGCCTTCCCGGGACAGATTAAGCTTAGCACAGATACGCAGTATTTT; CDR3 protein: CATSRAFPGQIKLSTDTQYF
D gene: TRBD1; clone size: -; V gene: TRBV3-1/TRBV3-2; J gene: TRBJ2-6; CDR3 DNA: TGTGCCAGCAGTAAAGGGGGCTGGGTTGGGGCCAACGTCCTGACTTTC; CDR3 protein: CASSKGGWVGANVLTF
D gene: TRBD2; clone size: -; V gene: TRBV2; J gene: TRBJ2-3; CDR3 DNA: TGTGCCAGCAGTGAAGGGGGACTAGCGGTAGATACGCAGTATTTT; CDR3 protein: CASSEGGLAVDTQYF
D gene: TRBD2; clone size: -; V gene: TRBV10-3; J gene: TRBJ2-7; CDR3 DNA: TGTGCCATCACCCAGACTAGCGGGAGGGCCAACCACGAGCAGTACTTC; CDR3 protein: CAITQTSGRANHEQYF
D gene: TRBD2; clone size: -; V gene: TRBV6-5; J gene: TRBJ2-5; CDR3 DNA: TGTGCCAGCCTCAAGAGGAGCGGGGTCCAAGAGACCCAGTACTTC; CDR3 protein: CASLKRSGVQETQYF
D gene: -; clone size: -; V gene: TRBV10-3; J gene: TRBJ1-1; CDR3 DNA: TGTGCCATCAGTCCGACGGGCTGGACTGAAGCTTTCTTT; CDR3 protein: CAISPTGWTEAFF
D gene: TRBD2; clone size: -; V gene: TRBV6-2/TRBV6-3; J gene: TRBJ2-5; CDR3 DNA: TGTGCCAGCAGTTACGGGACTAGCGGGAGAGCGCAGACCCAGTACTTC; CDR3 protein: CASSYGTSGRAQTQYF
D gene: -; clone size: -; V gene: TRBV27; J gene: TRBJ2-2; CDR3 DNA: TGTGCCAGCAGTTTATATTCCGGGACCGGGGAGCTGTTTTTT; CDR3 protein: CASSLYSGTGELFF
D gene: -; clone size: medium-sized; V gene: TRBV2; J gene: TRBJ2-3; CDR3 DNA: TGTGCCAGCAGTAATACAGATACGCAGTATTTT; CDR3 protein: CASSNTDTQYF
D gene: TRBD1; clone size: -; V gene: TRBV6-6; J gene: TRBJ2-6; CDR3 DNA: TGTGCCAGCGGGCAGGGGGCGCCCGGGGCCAACGTCCTGACTTTC; CDR3 protein: CASGQGAPGANVLTF
D gene: TRBD1; clone size: -; V gene: TRBV6-2/TRBV6-3; J gene: TRBJ2-7; CDR3 DNA: TGTGCCAGCAGTTCCACGGACAGGGCTCCAACGATCTTCTACGAGCAGTACTTC; CDR3 protein: CASSSTDRAPTIFYEQYF
D gene: -; clone size: -; V gene: TRBV29-1; J gene: TRBJ2-3; CDR3 DNA: TGCAGCGTTGAAGCGAGCGGAAGTGGAGATACGCAGTATTTT; CDR3 protein: CSVEASGSGDTQYF
D gene: -; clone size: few; V gene: TRBV3-1/TRBV3-2; J gene: TRBJ2-7; CDR3 DNA: TGTGCCAGCAGCCAAGGCGCGGACAGCAAAACACAGCAGTACTTC; CDR3 protein: CASSQGADSKTQQYF
D gene: -; clone size: once; V gene: TRBV3-1/TRBV3-2; J gene: TRBJ1-4; CDR3 DNA: TGTGCCAGCAGCCACCCAAGAATCGGGGGGGCGACCAATGAAAAACTGTTTTTT; CDR3 protein: CASSHPRIGGATNEKLFF
D gene: -; clone size: -; V gene: TRBV19; J gene: TRBJ2-7; CDR3 DNA: TGTGCCAGTAGTATCGGAAGCGGTCATGGTTACGAGCAGTACTTC; CDR3 protein: CASSIGSGHGYEQYF
D gene: -; clone size: -; V gene: TRBV20-1; J gene: TRBJ2-7; CDR3 DNA: TGCAGTGCTAGAGCCGGGTACGAGCAGTACTTC; CDR3 protein: CSARAGYEQYF
D gene: TRBD2; clone size: medium-sized; V gene: TRBV2; J gene: TRBJ2-2; CDR3 DNA: TGTGCCAGCAGTCGGGGACTAGAGGCCGGGGAGCTGTTTTTT; CDR3 protein: CASSRGLEAGELFF